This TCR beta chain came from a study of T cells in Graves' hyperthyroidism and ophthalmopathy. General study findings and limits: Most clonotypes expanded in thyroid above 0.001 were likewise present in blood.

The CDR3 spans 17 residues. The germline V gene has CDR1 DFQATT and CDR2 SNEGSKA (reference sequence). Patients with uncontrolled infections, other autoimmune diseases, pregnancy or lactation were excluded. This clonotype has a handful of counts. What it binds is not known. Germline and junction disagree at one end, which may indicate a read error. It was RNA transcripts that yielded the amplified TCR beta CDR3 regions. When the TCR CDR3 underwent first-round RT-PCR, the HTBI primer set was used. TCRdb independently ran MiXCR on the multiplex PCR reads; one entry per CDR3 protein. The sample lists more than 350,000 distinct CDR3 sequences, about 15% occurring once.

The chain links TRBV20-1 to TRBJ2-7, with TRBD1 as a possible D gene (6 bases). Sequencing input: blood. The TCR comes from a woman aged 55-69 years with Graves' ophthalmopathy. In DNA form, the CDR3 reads TGCAGTGCTAGTGGTCGGACAGTTGTCGTCGCCTCCTACGAGCAGTGCTTC. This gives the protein CSASGRTVVVASYEQCF.